This TCR beta chain was obtained from a study of cytomegalovirus exposure and HLA in healthy donors. Overall study context: Among roughly 180 million T cells, an earlier analysis found roughly 120 million unique TCR beta sequences.

The PCR had 60 Vbeta and 13 Jbeta primers. The protocol was immunoSEQ multiplex PCR, while the TCRdb copy is restricted to in-frame clones and leaves out a portion. Of more than 150,000 clones detected, over 70% appear once; the ten largest clones hold more than 1.4%. General observations from the study: For TCR beta chains, V- and J-gene trimming was later linked to a missense DCLRE1C variant.

Turning to this clone: Its antigen remains unidentified.

Healthy people donating bone marrow made up the donors. V lost 5 bases to trimming and J lost 6 bases; unmatched junction nucleotides: 5. Germline CDR1 and CDR2: GTSNPN and SVGIG (reference sequence). The CDR3 sequence is 13 residues long. This chain links TRBV30 with TRBJ2-3, with TRBD2 identical over 10 bases. Source material: PBMCs. The receptor comes from a young man in good health and CMV-seronegative. CDR3 nucleotide sequence: TGTGCCTGGTCAGCGGGAGGGGCGGATACGCAGTATTTT. This sequence encodes CAWSAGGADTQYF. Full variable domain (rest looked up from reference TRBV30 and TRBJ2-3): SQTIHQWPATLVQPVGSPLSLECTVEGTSNPNLYWYRQAAGRGLQLLFYSVGIGQISSEVPQNLSASRPQDRQFILSSKKLLLSDSGFYLCAWSAGGADTQYFGPGTRLTVL.